These 26 T cell receptor delta chains came from one sample sequenced in a study of Vδ1+ human thymocytes. Study-level points and caveats: In the thymus, TRG and TRD repertoires looked highly polyclonal with Gaussian CDR3 lengths.

Sequences come from RNA converted to cDNA by reverse transcription. CDR3 amplicons came from multiplex PCR with pooled V-gene forward and constant-region reverse primers. TCRdb ran CATT on the multiplex PCR reads. The sample comprises more than 25,000 delta-chain clones, 7.4% of which are singletons, and 1% rests with the top ten. These receptors have no known antigen. Input material: Vdelta1+ gamma-delta thymocytes from the thymus. As to subset: FACS-sorted CD3+ TCRalphabeta- TCRVdelta1+ TCRVdelta2- thymocytes. Receptors originate from a girl less than two years old who had congenital heart surgery.

J is TRDJ1 and V is TRDV1; a possible D gene is TRDD3 (5 bases). CDR3 length: 18 residues. V dropped 4 bases and J dropped 1 base, with 22 bases sitting between them. Germline V gene sequence: CDR1 TSWWSYY, CDR2 QGS. For the CDR3, the DNA is TGTGCTCTTGGGGTTGTTCCCCCACCGATACTGCGCACCGATAAACTCATCTTT. Translated, it gives CALGVVPPPILRTDKLIF.

About this clone: Just one base apart from a much larger clone, this may be a read error. The chain combines TRDV2 with TRDJ1; maybe TRDD3 (5 bases). The V and J ends lost 0 bases and 0 bases respectively, with 16 bases between them. CDR1 and CDR2 (germline): GEAIGNYY, EKD. There are 17 residues in the CDR3. The CDR3 here is CACDTGGGRFYTDKLIF. CDR3 DNA sequence: TGTGCCTGTGACACCGGAGGGGGTCGTTTTTACACCGATAAACTCATCTTT.

J is TRDJ1 and V is TRDV2; the match to TRDD3 covers 9 bases. Trimming took 0 bases from V and 0 from J; bases not matched to a gene: 28. The CDR3 loop spans 24 amino acids. CDR1 is GEAIGNYY and CDR2 is EKD in the germline V gene. For the CDR3, the DNA is TGTGCCTGTGACACCGATTTGTCCTACCCCCACACGTGGTACTGGGGGACTTACACCGATAAACTCATCTTT. Translating it yields CACDTDLSYPHTWYWGTYTDKLIF.

No V gene call is available, although the J gene is TRDJ1; TRDD3 was called by the table and not checked on the DNA. CDR3 length: 19 residues. The CDR3 sequence: CALGGPGGGGLLDTDKLIF. The CDR3 bases are TGTGCTCTTGGGGGGCCCGGGGGTGGGGGATTATTGGACACCGATAAACTCATCTTT.

Comments on this clone: One base away lies a much larger clone, so this may be a sequencing read error. V usage is TRDV2 and J usage is TRDJ1; 7 bases fit TRDD3. This CDR3 is 16 amino acids long. J lost 0 bases, V lost 0 bases, and 6 bases had no gene match. Looked up from germline, CDR1 is GEAIGNYY and CDR2 is EKD. The CDR3 here is CACDTPGDEYTDKLIF. The CDR3, as DNA: TGTGCCTGTGACACCCCGGGGGATGAGTACACCGATAAACTCATCTTT.

The chain is built from TRDV1 and TRDJ1; 9 bases are a match to TRDD3. V dropped 2 bases and J dropped 3; count of bases not matched to a gene: 16. There are 19 residues in the CDR3. Germline V gene lookup returns CDR1 TSWWSYY and CDR2 QGS. The chain's CDR3 is CALGEGFLDLGDFSDKLIF. The CDR3 region has the DNA TGTGCTCTTGGGGAAGGGTTTCTTGATCTGGGGGATTTTTCCGATAAACTCATCTTT.

This chain connects TRDV1 to TRDJ1, with TRDD3 matching 10 bases. Germline V gene sequence: CDR1 TSWWSYY, CDR2 QGS. Trimming took 1 base from V and 10 from J; bases not matched to a gene: 9. The CDR3 extends over 15 amino acids. For the CDR3, the DNA is TGTGCTCTTGGGGAACCTCTAACTGGGGGATCTCGACTCATCTTT. This codes for CALGEPLTGGSRLIF.

This clone came up once. The rearrangement links TRDV1 to TRDJ1; tentatively, D is TRDD2 (5 bases). TCRdb leaves out the J gene; it was filled in here by matching the DNA to germline. V lost 0 bases to trimming and J lost 0 bases, with 23 bases between them. The germline CDR1 and CDR2 sequences are TSWWSYY and QGS. The CDR3 totals 20 residues. In DNA, the CDR3 is TGTGCTCTTGGGGAACTGGCTAGGACTTCCCGTACCCGATACACCGATAAACTCATCTTT. As protein: CALGELARTSRTRYTDKLIF.

This chain uses TRDV1 with TRDJ1, with a weak D call TRDD3 (7 bases). No J segment appears in TCRdb, so it was assigned here by matching the sequence to germline. The germline CDR1 and CDR2 sequences are TSWWSYY and QGS. This CDR3 region has 18 residues. The V gene lost 5 bases and the J gene lost 2 bases, with 24 bases spanning the gap. The CDR3 loop reads CALGNYSPTWGDTDKLIF. The CDR3 region has the DNA TGTGCTCTTGGGAACTATAGTCCTACTTGGGGGGATACCGATAAACTCATCTTT.

This chain uses TRDV1 with TRDJ1, with 10 bases aligning to TRDD3. V shed 2 bases and J 1 base; nucleotides not matched to a gene: 22. CDR3 length: 22 amino acids. Germline CDR1 TSWWSYY, CDR2 QGS. The DNA of the CDR3 is TGTGCTCTTGGGGAATTTTCGCCATTCCCGACTGGGGGATTCGAGGTCACCGATAAACTCATCTTT. This sequence encodes CALGEFSPFPTGGFEVTDKLIF.

The chain uses TRDV1 and TRDJ1; no definite D call. The germline CDR1 and CDR2 sequences are TSWWSYY and QGS. The CDR3 length is 18 residues. V gave up 3 bases and J gave up 6 bases, with 26 bases separating them. The CDR3 bases are TGTGCTCTTGGGGATCTAAGGGTGGCAAGGAGGGACGAGAATAAACTCATCTTT. It codes for CALGDLRVARRDENKLIF.

This clone was counted a few times. The rearrangement joins TRDV1 to TRDJ1; 11 bases map to TRDD3. Germline assignment: CDR1 TSWWSYY and CDR2 QGS. This CDR3 is built from 19 residues. Trimming at V came to 2 bases and at J to 7 bases, leaving 18 bases not matched to a gene. The CDR3 DNA follows: TGTGCTCTTGGGGAAGGGCCCAACCCTTACTGGGGGATAAAAACTAAACTCATCTTT. This sequence encodes CALGEGPNPYWGIKTKLIF.

The J segment was not called; the V segment is TRDV1; the table's D gene call, TRDD3, was not cross checked with the DNA. This CDR3 has 17 residues. CDR1 and CDR2 from the germline V gene are TSWWSYY and QGS. The CDR3 nucleotides are TGTGCTCTTGGGGAACCCGTCCTACGCGGAGATACGGCGGAGCTCATCTTT. Encoded protein: CALGEPVLRGDTAELIF.

The rearrangement joins TRDV1 to TRDJ1, with 7 bases that match TRDD2. Germline trimming cut 5 bases from V and 0 bases from J; bases unmatched to any gene: 18. This CDR3 spans 19 amino acids. The V gene's germline CDR1 is TSWWSYY and CDR2 QGS. Written as DNA, the CDR3 is TGTGCTCTTGGGACCCATTCCTACCCTAGGGAGGATTACACCGATAAACTCATCTTT. This sequence encodes CALGTHSYPREDYTDKLIF.

There are a few counts of this clone. The gene calls are TRDV1 and TRDJ1; 11 bases fit TRDD3. Germline V CDR1 and CDR2: TSWWSYY, QGS. The CDR3 is made up of 23 amino acids. The trim removed 1 base at V and 0 bases at J, leaving 22 bases unmatched. In nucleotides, the CDR3 is TGTGCTCTTGGGGAACGTAGATCGCACCTACTGGGGGATATGAGGGGGTACACCGATAAACTCATCTTT. This encodes CALGERRSHLLGDMRGYTDKLIF.

This clone was picked up a small number of times. The chain joins TRDV1 to TRDJ1, with 9 bases aligning to TRDD3. With V trimmed by 3 bases and J by 0 bases, 29 bases remained unmatched. Germline V gives CDR1 TSWWSYY, CDR2 QGS. The CDR3 is made up of 24 amino acids. The CDR3 DNA reads as TGTGCTCTTGGGGATCCAGGTACTGGGGGAAGACACCGCTGGCGGGGGGAAGACACCGATAAACTCATCTTT. It specifies CALGDPGTGGRHRWRGEDTDKLIF.

Concerning this clone itself: This may be a read error, as it is one base from a much larger clone. No call was made for the V gene; the J gene is TRDJ3; no check of the table's D call, TRDD3, against the DNA was made. The CDR3 runs 20 residues. The CDR3: CACGTGLWGYVAWDTRQMFF. The CDR3 coding sequence is TGTGCCTGTGGCACCGGTCTCTGGGGATACGTGGCCTGGGACACCCGACAGATGTTTTTC.

This clone was seen a few times. The chain has TRDV1 and TRDJ1; D perhaps matches TRDD3 (6 bases). From germline, CDR1 is TSWWSYY and CDR2 QGS. The CDR3 sequence is 18 residues long. V gave up 3 bases and J gave up 2 bases, with 22 bases separating them. As DNA, the CDR3 is TGTGCTCTTGGGGAGTACGGGGATTACAGCCCCGAGACCGATAAACTCATCTTT. Residues: CALGEYGDYSPETDKLIF.

The J gene is TRDJ1, the V gene TRDV1, with a weak D call TRDD3 (6 bases). CDR3 length equals 16 residues. Trimming removed 3 bases from V and 7 bases from J, with 21 bases in between. Looked up from germline, CDR1 is TSWWSYY and CDR2 is QGS. The CDR3 DNA reads TGTGCTCTTGGGGACGATCCTTGTCCTGGGGAGTTTAAACTCATCTTT. It encodes CALGDDPCPGEFKLIF.

V and J are TRDV1 and TRDJ1; D is undetermined. The CDR3 loop spans 17 amino acids. The germline gives CDR1 TSWWSYY, CDR2 QGS. V gave up 7 bases and J gave up 0 bases, with 21 bases separating them. CDR3 in amino acids: CALVNFHLPVYTDKLIF. The CDR3 coding sequence is TGTGCTCTTGTGAATTTTCACCTCCCAGTGTACACCGATAAACTCATCTTT.

This clone has a handful of counts. A read error may account for a junction end that differs from germline. V is TRDV1 and J is TRDJ1; D tentatively fits TRDD2 or TRDD3 (6 bases each). Per the germline V gene, CDR1 is TSWWSYY and CDR2 is QGS. The CDR3 runs to 16 residues. The CDR3 DNA follows: TGTGCCCTTGGGGAACCCAAGGGGACTCCTACGGGGATGATCATCTTT. Its protein product is CALGEPKGTPTGMIIF.

This clone was found a few times. The chain has TRDV1 and TRDJ1; 10 bases are a match to TRDD3. Per germline, CDR1 TSWWSYY and CDR2 QGS. V was pared by 0 bases and J by 0 bases, with 19 bases of the junction left unmatched. The CDR3 runs 22 residues. The CDR3 DNA reads TGTGCTCTTGGGGAACTAGGGTCTCCACTTACTGGGGGATGCTACTACACCGATAAACTCATCTTT. It codes for CALGELGSPLTGGCYYTDKLIF.

V is TRDV1 and J is TRDJ1; D unresolved. This CDR3 has 20 residues. CDR1 and CDR2 from the germline V gene are TSWWSYY and QGS. V lost 4 bases and J lost 2, with 29 bases in between. Here the CDR3 DNA reads TGTGCTCTTGGGGGCCCATCCGGAACTCCCTCACATCTACGGACCGATAAACTCATCTTT. Its protein is CALGGPSGTPSHLRTDKLIF.

In this sample, this clone turned up a few times. This rearrangement joins TRDV1 to TRDJ2; 7 nucleotides line up with TRDD3. Trimming took 9 bases from V and 7 from J; bases not matched to a gene: 17. The CDR3 contains 16 residues. Germline CDR1 TSWWSYY, CDR2 QGS. CDR3 DNA sequence: TGTGCTCTCCGCTTCGCCTCGGATACGCGGGAAGCACAACTCTTCTTT. It encodes CALRFASDTREAQLFF.

In its sample, this clone was seen a few times. The rearrangement uses TRDV1 and TRDJ1, with a possible D match to TRDD1 (5 bases). In germline, CDR1 is TSWWSYY, CDR2 QGS. There are 17 residues in the CDR3. V gave up 3 bases and J gave up 0 bases, with 17 bases separating them. CDR3 protein: CALGEGPPQKYTDKLIF. DNA of the CDR3: TGTGCTCTTGGGGAGGGGCCTCCCCAGAAATACACCGATAAACTCATCTTT.

This chain joins TRDV1 and TRDJ1, with 12 positions matching TRDD3. Per the germline V gene, CDR1 is TSWWSYY and CDR2 is QGS. This CDR3 is built from 21 residues. The junction had 19 bases not matched to a gene; V was cut back by 1 base and J by 4 bases. The CDR3 nucleotides read TGTGCTCTTGGGGAACCCCGTCCGCCGTACTGGGGGATACACACGGTCGATAAACTCATCTTT. Amino acids: CALGEPRPPYWGIHTVDKLIF.